This record covers a single TCR beta chain. There is no known antigen for this receptor. No base qualities exist here, and no much larger clone lies one base off it. This entry belongs to a study of blood T cell repertoires in COVID-19 (dated by TCRdb to about 2020). In the study overall: Collaborator samples came from the United States, Italy and Spain and covered acute and convalescent phases of COVID-19. The repertoires were released in a freely available public database intended as a resource for research on the immune response to SARS-CoV-2. Nearly every sample came with metadata listing a de-identified subject ID, COVID-19 status, age in years and sex. Samples were obtained from the ongoing ImmuneRACE study (first 160 participants) and from about 1,300 subjects provided by 6 global collaborators. Where available, HLA class I and class II types were obtained from metadata supplied by the sample provider rather than from assay-based typing. Deeply sampled blood TCRbeta repertoires from subjects exposed to, actively infected with, or recovered from COVID-19 were included in the dataset. The material from the prospective study consisted of cDNA or gDNA derived from T cells, B-cell-depleted T cells, or PBMCs. Overall results and qualifications from the work: The amount of clinical and demographic metadata varied by source and participant and was provided uncurated.

Each collaborating institution followed its own protocols to collect whole blood in K2EDTA tubes. For TCRbeta analysis, collaborators shipped samples in one of three forms: frozen whole blood, isolated PBMCs, or DNA extracted from either of those sample types. CDR1 MNHNS and CDR2 SASEGT were looked up in the germline V gene. V drops 4 bases and J drops 0 bases, leaving 13 bases in between. From its cysteine to its phenylalanine, the CDR3 spans 16 amino acids. Just CDR3 DNA is preserved here, 48 bases in frame from base 1. TCRbeta CDR3 regions were amplified from genomic DNA using the immunoSEQ Assay, a bias-controlled multiplex PCR. Concerning the study's data processing: Within the assay, amplification of reference gene primers was used to estimate how many nucleated cells each sample contained. Sequence reads were collapsed and filtered to measure the absolute abundance of every unique TCRbeta CDR3 rearrangement. For each sample, productive Simpson clonality was calculated by taking the square root of Simpson's diversity index across productive rearrangements. Not all clones reach the TCRdb copy of this immuneACCESS table, which keeps in-frame sequences only. Checked studies attribute under half of the gap to unresolved V genes and leave the rest unexplained. Clonal size and the V and J genes are those of that table, whereas D and trimming came from the DNA. The sample records about 200,000 clones, around three quarters of which are singletons. 5.5% to 8.5% of the sample lies in the top ten.

The chain links TRBV6-1 with TRBJ1-3; no D gene call is confident. The sequenced sample was peripheral blood. The clonotype originates from an older woman with acute or convalescent COVID-19. The CDR3 here reads CASSAPGRTSGNTIYF. The bases are TGTGCCAGCAGTGCCCCCGGGAGGACCTCTGGAAACACCATATATTTT.